In this sample, the clone carrying this TCR beta chain turned up many times. Its antigen is not identified. The data are from a study of CD8 T cells in ankylosing spondylitis. Study-wide points: CD8+ disease-linked clones were present at relatively low frequencies in blood. Characteristic of ankylosing spondylitis blood, it appeared, was a TCR beta motif comprising 7 to 9 highly homologous variants. Disease-linked clones reportedly showed significant enrichment in matched ankylosing spondylitis synovial fluid.

MiXCR was run by TCRdb on the 5' RACE reads, yielding one entry per CDR3 protein. The repertoire consists of about 500,000 distinct CDR3 sequences, with more than 9.5% occurring once and the leading ten covering approximately 6.2%. The V gene lost 8 bases and the J gene lost 3 bases, with 13 bases spanning the gap. The germline gives CDR1 MNHEY, CDR2 SVGEGT. CDR3 size: 13 residues. The J gene is TRBJ2-5, the V gene TRBV6-2 or TRBV6-3; D unresolved. The sequence derives from a male donor with ankylosing spondylitis. Source material: blood, either unsorted or a sorted T cell fraction (not recorded which). CDR3: CASPVSYEETQYF. DNA of the CDR3: TGTGCCAGCCCCGTGTCGTATGAAGAGACCCAGTACTTC.